The rows below give T cell receptor beta chains drawn from one sample of a study of T cells in Graves' hyperthyroidism and ophthalmopathy. TCRdb recomputed calls from the multiplex PCR reads with MiXCR, one row per CDR3 protein. The data show some 560,000 distinct CDR3 sequences, 15% to 19% seen once. Source material: blood. Every receptor here comes from a woman between 25 and 40 years old with Graves' hyperthyroidism. Both conserved end residues are part of each CDR3. The D gene is left open where the match is weak. Not every row has a clone size; where given, it reads once, few, many or a size class.

v_call	d_call	clone_size	j_call	cdr3_nt	cdr3_aa
TRBV27	TRBD1	many	TRBJ2-7	TGTGCCAGCGGACCGAACAGGGGCGACGAGCAGTACTTC	CASGPNRGDEQYF
TRBV27	-	many	TRBJ2-5	TGTGCCAGCAGTATTAGCGGACCAGAAGAGACCCAGTACTTC	CASSISGPEETQYF
TRBV28	TRBD2	-	TRBJ2-3	TGTGCCTGCCGGCTAGCGGGATTGGGAAATACGCAGTATTTT	CACRLAGLGNTQYF
TRBV15	-	many	TRBJ1-6	TGTGCCACCAGCAGAGACTCAGGGGAAAATAATTCACCCCTCCACTTT	CATSRDSGENNSPLHF
TRBV6-5	-	-	TRBJ1-6	TGTGCCAGCAGTTACATTAATTCACCCCTCCACTTT	CASSYINSPLHF
TRBV11-3	-	many	TRBJ2-1	TGTGCCAGCAGCTTACCGGGAGCGGTTGAGCAGTTCTTC	CASSLPGAVEQFF
TRBV9	-	-	TRBJ2-1	TGTGCCAGCAGCGTAGTAGATGCGGAGCTCTCCTACAATGAGCAGTTCTTC	CASSVVDAELSYNEQFF
TRBV5-1	-	many	TRBJ1-2	TGCGCCAGCAGCTTCGAACGCTATGGCTACACCTTC	CASSFERYGYTF
TRBV28	TRBD2	-	TRBJ2-7	TGTGCCAGCAGCACTCTTCAGGGACTACGCTACGAGCAGTACTTC	CASSTLQGLRYEQYF
TRBV27	TRBD2	many	TRBJ2-5	TGTGCCAGCAGTTTATCCAGGGTAGCGGGAGTTTCCGAGACCCAGTACTTC	CASSLSRVAGVSETQYF
TRBV28	-	-	TRBJ2-1	TGTGCCAGCAACCCGGTGGGGGGAGGCCTATACAATGAGCAGTTCTTC	CASNPVGGGLYNEQFF
TRBV6-1	-	few	TRBJ1-1	TGTGCCAGCAGGCCGCGGGACGGGAACACTGAAGCTTTCTTT	CASRPRDGNTEAFF
TRBV27	TRBD1	-	TRBJ2-5	TGTGCCAGCAGGAACAGGGGGCTACAAGAGACCCAGTACTTC	CASRNRGLQETQYF
TRBV11-1	-	-	TRBJ2-6	TGTGCCAGCAGCTTCGACAGCTCTGGGGCCAACGTCCTGACTTTC	CASSFDSSGANVLTF
TRBV11-2	-	many	TRBJ2-5	TGTGCCAGCAGCTTAGATGGGCAGGGGACGAAGACCCAGTACTTC	CASSLDGQGTKTQYF
TRBV4-2	TRBD2	many	TRBJ2-1	TGTGCCAGCAGCCACGGGACTAGCGGGAGTAATGAGCAGTTCTTC	CASSHGTSGSNEQFF
TRBV7-2	-	many	TRBJ2-3	TGTGCCAGCAGCTTTGGCGGGAATATTGATACGCAGTATTTT	CASSFGGNIDTQYF
TRBV28	-	many	TRBJ2-2	TGTGCCAGCAGTTTATGGTTAGGGCAGGGGCCATCCGGGGAGCTGTTTTTT	CASSLWLGQGPSGELFF
TRBV18	-	many	TRBJ1-1	TGTGCCAGCCGCCTTGCGGGAACTGAAGCTTTCTTT	CASRLAGTEAFF
TRBV2	-	-	TRBJ2-7	TGTGCCAGCAGAGAAACAGGCGAGTACGAGCAGTACTTC	CASRETGEYEQYF
TRBV13	TRBD2	many	TRBJ2-7	TGTGCCAGCAGCGAGGGACTAGCGGTTAGCTACGAGCAGTACTTC	CASSEGLAVSYEQYF
TRBV30	-	many	TRBJ1-6	TGTGCCTGGAGTGCCGGGACGTTAAATAATTCACCCCTCCACTTT	CAWSAGTLNNSPLHF
TRBV6-2/TRBV6-3	-	-	TRBJ2-3	TGTGCCAGCAGTGTCAGCCGTTGGGGCACAGATACGCAGTATTTT	CASSVSRWGTDTQYF
TRBV19	-	few	TRBJ1-1	TGTGCCAGTAGTATGATCGGGGGTGGCACTGAAGCTTTCTTT	CASSMIGGGTEAFF
TRBV5-5	-	few	TRBJ1-1	TGTGCCAGCAGCCCCTGGATAAACACTGAAGCTTTCTTT	CASSPWINTEAFF
TRBV20-1	TRBD2	many	TRBJ2-7	TGCAGTGCTAGTGGTCTTAGCGGGATAACCTACGAGCAGTACTTC	CSASGLSGITYEQYF
TRBV2	-	many	TRBJ1-2	TGTGCCAGCAGTGAGAGGCAGACCGCTAACTATGGCTACACCTTC	CASSERQTANYGYTF
TRBV5-5	-	-	TRBJ1-2	TGTGCCAGCAGTTCTTTTGGAAACTATGGCTACACCTTC	CASSSFGNYGYTF
TRBV15	TRBD2	many	TRBJ2-7	TGTGCCACCAGCAGAGATCAATTTTGGGCAGCGGGGAGAGCCTACGAGCAGTACTTC	CATSRDQFWAAGRAYEQYF
TRBV20-1	TRBD1	many	TRBJ2-1	TGCAGTGCTAAGAGTGACTGGACAGGGCATGAGCAGTTCTTC	CSAKSDWTGHEQFF
TRBV7-9	-	many	TRBJ2-1	TGTGCCAGCAGCTTATGGCAGGGCAGGGACAATGAGCAGTTCTTC	CASSLWQGRDNEQFF
TRBV7-2	-	-	TRBJ2-5	TGTGCCAGCAGCCAAACTAGGCTTCTAGAGACCCAGTACTTC	CASSQTRLLETQYF
TRBV12-3/TRBV12-4	TRBD2	many	TRBJ2-1	TGTGCCAGCACCCCTAGCGGGAGGAACAATGAGCAGTTCTTC	CASTPSGRNNEQFF
TRBV4-2	-	few	TRBJ1-4	TGTGCCAGCAGCCAAGATCCCGTTGCCGAAAAACTGTTTTTT	CASSQDPVAEKLFF
TRBV4-2	-	few	TRBJ2-1	TGTGCCAGCAGCGGAGCGGGCAATGAGCAGTTCTTC	CASSGAGNEQFF
TRBV28	-	many	TRBJ1-2	TGTGCCAGCATCAGCGGGGGACTTGAATATGGCTACACCTTC	CASISGGLEYGYTF
TRBV27	TRBD2	many	TRBJ2-1	TGTGCCAGCAGTATACTCCCCGGGACTAGCGGGAGTGACTACAATGAGCAGTTCTTC	CASSILPGTSGSDYNEQFF
TRBV6-2/TRBV6-3	-	-	TRBJ2-1	TGTGCCACCTCGCCTGAGGGCAATGAGCAGTTCTTC	CATSPEGNEQFF
TRBV3-1	-	few	TRBJ1-1	TGTGCCAGCAGCCCTGCGGGGGGACCTATGAACACTGAAGCTTTCTTT	CASSPAGGPMNTEAFF
TRBV6-1	TRBD1	-	TRBJ2-6	TGTGCCAGCAGTTCCCATACAGGGGACGAAATCTCTGGGGCCAACGTCCTGACTTTC	CASSSHTGDEISGANVLTF
TRBV11-2	-	many	TRBJ1-3	TGTGCCAGCAGCCTGGGACTGAGCTCTGGAAACACCATATATTTT	CASSLGLSSGNTIYF
TRBV27	-	many	TRBJ2-1	TGTGCCAGCAGTTCCCGGCCCACAAATGAGCAGTTCTTC	CASSSRPTNEQFF
TRBV28	TRBD1	many	TRBJ1-1	TGTGCCAGCAGTTTTGAGGGGGCGTACACTGAAGCTTTCTTT	CASSFEGAYTEAFF
TRBV4-1	-	few	TRBJ2-7	TGCGCCAGCAGCCAAATCAGCCGGGGCGCGCAGTACTTC	CASSQISRGAQYF
TRBV6-1	-	many	TRBJ2-4	TGTGCCAGCAGTCCCCCTGACAGGAAAAACATTCAGTACTTC	CASSPPDRKNIQYF
TRBV28	TRBD2	many	TRBJ2-7	TGTGCCAGCAGACCACCGGGACTAGCGGTTTACGAGCAGTACTTC	CASRPPGLAVYEQYF
TRBV10-3	TRBD1	many	TRBJ2-7	TGTGCCATCAGTCTCCGGGACAGCACCTACGAGCAGTACTTC	CAISLRDSTYEQYF
TRBV2	TRBD2	-	TRBJ2-3	TGTGCCAGCACGGGGGGGCAGGAGGGGTTTGTGCAGTATTTT	CASTGGQEGFVQYF
TRBV20-1	-	many	TRBJ2-3	TGCAGTGCTAGACAGGACCCGGGGACCGATACGCAGTATTTT	CSARQDPGTDTQYF
TRBV20-1	-	-	TRBJ2-1	TGCAGTGCTAGAGAACTCGGGAGCAGAAACTCCTACAATGAGCAGTTCTTC	CSARELGSRNSYNEQFF
TRBV6-5	-	-	TRBJ1-4	TGTGCCAGCAGTTACAGGGAAGAGGAAAAACTGTTTTTT	CASSYREEEKLFF
TRBV10-3	TRBD1	many	TRBJ1-2	TGTGCCATCAGTGAGTCAGGTACAGGGGATGGCTACACCTTC	CAISESGTGDGYTF
TRBV4-2	-	-	TRBJ2-7	TGTGCCAGCAGCCATCCCGGGACGACCTACGAGCAGTACTTC	CASSHPGTTYEQYF
TRBV30	-	many	TRBJ1-1	TGTGCCTGGAAGAACGCGGGAGGCACTGAAGCTTTCTTT	CAWKNAGGTEAFF
TRBV18	-	many	TRBJ1-5	TGTGCCAGCAGCCCACAGGGTAGCAATCAGCCCCAGCATTTT	CASSPQGSNQPQHF
TRBV20-1	-	-	TRBJ2-1	TGCAGTGCTGAGGACAGTCCGAACTACAATGAGCAGTTCTTC	CSAEDSPNYNEQFF
TRBV20-1	TRBD2	-	TRBJ2-3	TGCAGTGCTAGAGATCCTCGAGCGGGAGGCCGCACAGATACGCAGTATTTT	CSARDPRAGGRTDTQYF
TRBV4-3	-	-	TRBJ1-1	TGCGCCAGCAGCCAAGGGGGTCGGGAGAAAGCTTTCTTT	CASSQGGREKAFF
TRBV20-1	-	many	TRBJ1-2	TGCAGTGCTAGAGATGTGAACAGCCCTAACTATGGCTACACCTTC	CSARDVNSPNYGYTF